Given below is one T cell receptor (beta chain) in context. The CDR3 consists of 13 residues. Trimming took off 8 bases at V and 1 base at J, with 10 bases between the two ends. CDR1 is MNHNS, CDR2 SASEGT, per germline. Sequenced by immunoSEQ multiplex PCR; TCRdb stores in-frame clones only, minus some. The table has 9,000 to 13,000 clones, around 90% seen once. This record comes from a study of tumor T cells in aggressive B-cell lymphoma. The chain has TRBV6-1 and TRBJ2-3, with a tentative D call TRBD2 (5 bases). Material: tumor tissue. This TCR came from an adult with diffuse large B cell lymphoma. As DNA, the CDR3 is TGTGCCAGCCAAGACGGGGGCACAGATACGCAGTATTTT. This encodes CASQDGGTDTQYF.